These 7 T cell receptor beta chains were sequenced from one sample in a study of technical replicates of blood from several donors. Profiling relied on immunoSEQ multiplex PCR, and the TCRdb table lists in-frame clones only, not all of them. The sample holds 70,000 to 75,000 clones; about 95% are singletons and the top ten take roughly 0.25%. Sequenced material: T cells isolated from PBMCs. Receptors originate from a human donor in good health.

The chain recombines TRBV2 with TRBJ1-1, with TRBD1 matching 12 bases. Germline V gene lookup returns CDR1 SNHLY and CDR2 FYNNEI. The junction had 7 bases not matched to a gene; V was cut back by 9 bases and J by 5 bases. The CDR3 is 14 residues long. The CDR3 bases are TGTGCCAGTGGGACAGGGGGCTTCGGAACTGAAGCTTTCTTT. Protein sequence: CASGTGGFGTEAFF.

This clone was counted a single time. The chain couples TRBV19 to TRBJ1-2, with D uncertain. The ends were cut back, 2 bases at V and 6 bases at J, with 13 bases in the middle. Germline V gives CDR1 LNHDA, CDR2 SQIVND (reference sequence). The CDR3 length is 14 residues. Here the CDR3 reads CASSIKGGFDGYTF. The CDR3 DNA reads TGTGCCAGTAGTATAAAGGGAGGTTTTGATGGCTACACCTTC.

This chain joins TRBV28 and TRBJ2-3; D might be TRBD2 (6 bases). CDR1 and CDR2 from the germline V gene are MDHEN and SYDVKM. Trimming removed 3 bases at V and 2 bases at J, with 18 bases between. CDR3 length: 17 residues. The DNA for the CDR3 is TGTGCCAGCAGTTTTGGGAGGACGGTAATTTTCACAGATACGCAGTATTTT. Translation: CASSFGRTVIFTDTQYF.

The chain recombines TRBV6-1 with TRBJ2-5; 11 nucleotides line up with TRBD2. V trimming: 3 bases; J trimming: 2 bases; junction bases outside the gene matches: 5. This CDR3 comprises 16 residues. Germline CDR1 reads MNHNS; CDR2 reads SASEGT. The CDR3 spells CASSELAGGPQETQYF. In nucleotides, the CDR3 is TGTGCCAGCAGTGAGCTAGCGGGGGGTCCGCAAGAGACCCAGTACTTC.

The chain recombines TRBV18 with TRBJ2-2, with 11 bases matching TRBD1. Germline assignment: CDR1 KGHSH and CDR2 LQKENI. The CDR3 consists of 16 residues. V was pared by 0 bases and J by 4 bases, with 1 base of the junction left unmatched. CDR3 sequence (DNA): TGTGCCAGCTCACCACCGGGGACAGGGGGCACCGGGGAGCTGTTTTTT. Residues: CASSPPGTGGTGELFF.

This chain links TRBV4-1 with TRBJ2-1; 13 bases are shared with TRBD2. CDR1 is MGHRA, CDR2 YSYEKL, per germline. This CDR3 contains 19 residues. The V segment lost 2 bases and the J segment 9 bases; nucleotides outside the gene matches: 16. CDR3 DNA sequence: TGCGCCAGCAGCCAAAGGACTAGCGGGAGTCTCCAAGCCTTTCGTGAGCAGTTCTTC. This gives the protein CASSQRTSGSLQAFREQFF.

This clone was seen only once. This sequence joins TRBV2 and TRBJ1-2; 9 bases are a match to TRBD1. CDR1 and CDR2 (germline): SNHLY, FYNNEI. CDR3 length: 15 residues. V lost 4 bases to trimming and J lost 2 bases; unmatched junction nucleotides: 5. CDR3 residues: CASSVMGQGNYGYTF. DNA of the CDR3: TGTGCCAGCAGTGTCATGGGACAGGGAAACTATGGCTACACCTTC.